This TCR beta chain derives from a study of cytomegalovirus exposure and HLA in healthy donors. General study points: Clonal expansion was found to be greater in HLA-associated TCR beta chains than in equally common others in a later analysis.

CDR3 length: 15 residues. Deletions cut 1 base from V and 2 bases from J, with 11 bases between. Germline lookup yields CDR1 SGHTA and CDR2 FQGNSA. A word on this clone: Its antigen remains unknown.

The PCR used 60 Vbeta and 13 Jbeta primers. Sequencing was performed with immunoSEQ multiplex PCR; in TCRdb, only in-frame clones are kept and a portion is missing. The repertoire includes approximately 100,000 clones, about 79% of them detected once, and roughly 6.2% sits in the top ten. Sequenced material: PBMCs. The V call is TRBV7-2, the J call TRBJ1-2; D gene unclear. This clonotype was obtained from a man aged 55 to 70 in good health and CMV-seropositive. The CDR3 bases are TGTGCCAGCAGCTTAGAGAGACAAAAGAACTATGGCTACACCTTC. This sequence encodes CASSLERQKNYGYTF.